Listed below are T cell receptor beta chains from one sample, sequenced in a study of blood T cell repertoires in COVID-19. Profiling relied on immunoSEQ multiplex PCR, and the TCRdb table lists in-frame clones only, not all of them. This sample carries roughly 340,000 clones, 87% of them seen once, and the ten largest clones take about 6.3%. What was sequenced was peripheral blood. Receptors originate from a woman aged 45-59 years with COVID-19, enrolled during active disease. Both conserved end residues are trimmed from each CDR3.

TRBJ1-2	TRBV6-2/TRBV6-3	ASSYSSWQYDNYGYT
TRBJ1-5	TRBV19	ASSRGQGAGQPQH
TRBJ2-1	TRBV5-1	ASSLLAGENEQF
TRBJ1-1	TRBV14	ASSQVRSRTEAF
TRBJ2-7	TRBV10-1	ASSGRKGLALSVEQY
TRBJ1-1	TRBV6-2/TRBV6-3	ASSYSGRYEAF
TRBJ1-2	TRBV6-2/TRBV6-3	ASSLHPTGEISGYT
TRBJ1-2	TRBV14	ASSQGGTGSYGYT
TRBJ1-6	TRBV7-8	ASSPRRRSAPLH
TRBJ2-1	TRBV4-2	ASSQSGQGNNEQF
TRBJ1-2	TRBV6-5	ASSYTDRAYGYT
TRBJ2-7	TRBV4-3	ASSQDPDSYEQY
TRBJ2-7	TRBV5-5	ASSLSRTGFPKGY
TRBJ2-1	TRBV5-1	ASSRAGVYENEQF
TRBJ2-3	TRBV28	ASSFGRGTGTDTQY
TRBJ2-1	TRBV6-2/TRBV6-3	ASSYSTRLGNNEQF
TRBJ2-2	TRBV20-1	SARDSGAGV
TRBJ2-1	TRBV7-2	ASSLQGAGVSFNEQF
TRBJ2-7	TRBV11-2	ASSLMGLAGGDEQY
TRBJ2-7	TRBV30	AWRGGGYEQY
TRBJ2-2	TRBV3-1/TRBV3-2	ASSQVSTGELF
TRBJ1-5	TRBV30	AWSVRAGGLSNQPQH
TRBJ2-7	TRBV19	ASRRDRDSYEQY
TRBJ1-2	TRBV15	ATSTEGGFLGGYT
TRBJ2-1	TRBV4-1	ASSPTGTGVRYEQF
TRBJ2-7	TRBV5-8	ASSPWTSGSEQY
TRBJ2-3	TRBV7-9	ASIAGGTTDTQY
TRBJ2-3	TRBV15	ATSRVSGSTDTQY
TRBJ2-7	TRBV7-8	ASSADWTRPYEQY
TRBJ1-3	TRBV19	ASSINLSSGNTIY
TRBJ1-6	TRBV18	ASSGQGPYNSPLH
TRBJ2-7	TRBV4-1	ASSQQSLAGGDEQY
TRBJ2-7	TRBV11-2	ASSLTVHEQY
TRBJ2-5	TRBV29-1	SVVENGRGETQY
TRBJ2-7	TRBV25-1	ASRQYYEQY
TRBJ2-3	TRBV9	ASSVGTSGYTDTQY
TRBJ2-7	TRBV4-1	ASSQGDIYEQY
TRBJ1-2	TRBV5-1	ASSPDRGYGYT
TRBJ1-5	TRBV6-5	ASSYSGQNNQPQH
TRBJ2-3	TRBV5-1	ASSTASSGSVDTQY
TRBJ2-3	TRBV24-1	ATSGGRLAGEDTQY
TRBJ1-2	TRBV4-3	ASSQQGGAGGYT
TRBJ2-7	TRBV12-3/TRBV12-4	ASRDRGPYEQY
TRBJ1-5	TRBV7-8	ASSLGHSNQPQH
TRBJ2-1	TRBV7-2	ASSLLGLASYNEQF
TRBJ2-3	TRBV13	ASSWTRGGQDTQY
TRBJ2-5	TRBV18	ASSQTGAWETQY